A single sample gave rise to the 26 T cell receptor beta chains below, sequenced in a study of vaccination and CD4 T cells after COVID-19. The Oncomine TCR Beta short-read assay sequenced DNA from cultured CD4+ T cells. TCRdb redid the calling of the PCR reads with MiXCR, one entry per CDR3 protein. This table has tens of thousands of distinct CDR3 sequences, around 28% appearing once. Their antigens remain unidentified. Time point reported: late sampling 161 to 241 days after vaccination in a few convalescent patients. Treatment reported: approximately 9-day PBMC culture with coronavirus spike peptide pools or control peptides (ViraFEST assay). The sequences come from CD4+ T cells from blood, cultured in vitro, collected about 7 months after SARS-CoV-2 vaccination. All receptors derive from a human donor who had recovered from COVID-19.

This clonotype is medium-sized (0.01 to 0.1%). This chain connects TRBV6-5 to TRBJ2-7; TRBD2 matches 15 bases. The CDR3 spans 18 residues. With V trimmed by 0 bases and J by 0 bases, 3 bases remained unmatched. Germline assignment: CDR1 MNHEY and CDR2 SVGAGI. CDR3 sequence reads: CASSYSTGLAGGSYEQYF. CDR3 DNA: TGTGCCAGCAGTTACTCGACGGGACTAGCGGGAGGCTCCTACGAGCAGTACTTC.

The chain is built from TRBV6-1 and TRBJ2-7, with 15 bases that match TRBD2. This CDR3 has 16 amino acids. V dropped 5 bases and J dropped 4; count of bases not matched to a gene: 6. Looked up from germline, CDR1 is MNHNS and CDR2 is SASEGT. In DNA form, the CDR3 reads TGTGCCAGCAGTCGGGGACTAGCGGGAGGCAGATACGAGCAGTACTTC. This gives the protein CASSRGLAGGRYEQYF.

This chain connects TRBV10-1 to TRBJ1-5; D remains ambiguous. V was cut by 4 bases and J by 6 bases, with 7 bases left in between. Germline V gene data show CDR1 as WNHNN and CDR2 as SYGVQD (reference sequence). The CDR3 contains 12 residues. CDR3 bases: TGCGCCAGCAGTGCTCCAAGTCAGCCCCAGCATTTT. It yields the protein CASSAPSQPQHF.

This clonotype was counted a few times. V and J are TRBV29-1 and TRBJ2-3; TRBD2 agrees at 8 bases. In germline, CDR1 is SQVTM, CDR2 ANQGSEA. V was pared by 6 bases and J by 2 bases, with 10 bases of the junction left unmatched. This CDR3 contains 15 residues. CDR3 sequence: CSVPGLAGPTDTQYF. The CDR3 DNA reads TGCAGCGTCCCCGGGCTAGCGGGCCCCACAGATACGCAGTATTTT.

The V call is TRBV4-3, the J call TRBJ2-5; 10 positions agree with TRBD1. Looked up from germline, CDR1 is LGHNA and CDR2 is YSLEER. CDR3 length: 15 residues. With V trimmed by 0 bases and J by 6 bases, 4 bases remained unmatched. The CDR3 DNA reads as TGCGCCAGCAGCCAAGACCGACAGGGGGCGAAGACCCAGTACTTC. Translating gives CASSQDRQGAKTQYF.

V usage is TRBV7-8 and J usage is TRBJ1-1; 7 bases align to TRBD1. The trim removed 5 bases at V and 4 bases at J, leaving 13 bases unmatched. This CDR3 has 16 residues. CDR1 and CDR2 (germline): SGHVS, FQNEAQ. The CDR3 DNA sequence: TGTGCCAGCAGCGCAGCCGACAGGGTGTATGGCACTGAAGCTTTCTTT. Translated, it gives CASSAADRVYGTEAFF.

Relative to its sample, this clonotype is medium-sized. The chain employs TRBV18 and TRBJ2-1, with no clear D. This CDR3 spans 13 amino acids. CDR1 and CDR2 (germline): KGHSH, LQKENI. Trimming cost V 3 bases and J 10 bases, with 13 bases left between them. CDR3: CASSPLHGKEQFF. The DNA for the CDR3 is TGTGCCAGCTCACCGCTCCACGGCAAGGAGCAGTTCTTC. The entire variable domain, with the rest obtained from reference TRBV18 and TRBJ2-1, is as follows: NAGVMQNPRHLVRRRGQEARLRCSPMKGHSHVYWYRQLPEEGLKFMVYLQKENIIDESGMPKERFSAEFPKEGPSILRIQQVVRGDSAAYFCASSPLHGKEQFFGPGTRLTVL.

J is TRBJ1-2 and V is TRBV7-9; D remains unclear. Germline values: CDR1 SEHNR, CDR2 FQNEAQ (reference sequence). Deletions cut 2 bases from V and 0 bases from J, with 10 bases between. CDR3 length equals 15 residues. The chain's CDR3 is CASSLLSEANYGYTF. The CDR3, as DNA: TGTGCCAGCAGCTTACTTAGCGAAGCTAACTATGGCTACACCTTC.

A few counts support this clonotype. The chain has TRBV20-1 and TRBJ2-7; the match to TRBD1 covers 9 bases. CDR3 size: 14 residues. The junction had 3 bases not matched to a gene; V was cut back by 1 base and J by 2 bases. Per the germline V gene, CDR1 is DFQATT and CDR2 is SNEGSKA (reference sequence). The CDR3: CSARGDRDPYEQYF. The CDR3 bases are TGCAGTGCTAGAGGGGACAGGGATCCCTACGAGCAGTACTTC.

This clonotype turned up a few times. The J gene is TRBJ1-5, the V gene TRBV6-1, with D perhaps matching TRBD1 (5 bases). Germline CDR1 is MNHNS and CDR2 is SASEGT. The CDR3 has 15 residues. With 6 bases removed from V and 0 bases from J, the gap between germline ends came to 12 bases. DNA for the CDR3: TGTGCCAGCAGGGTCGACAGAAATAGCAATCAGCCCCAGCATTTT. This codes for CASRVDRNSNQPQHF.

The V call is TRBV28, the J call TRBJ2-3, with D unresolved. V dropped 0 bases and J dropped 5 bases, with 18 bases sitting between them. The V gene's germline CDR1 is MDHEN and CDR2 SYDVKM. The CDR3 extends over 17 amino acids. The CDR3 bases are TGTGCCAGCAGTTTATGGGATTTGACTCAGCAGGAAGATACGCAGTATTTT. Its protein is CASSLWDLTQQEDTQYF.

This clonotype was picked up a small number of times. The DNA of the CDR3 is TGTGCCAGCAGTGAACGAAGCGGGAGCACAGATACGCAGTATTTT. Its protein product is CASSERSGSTDTQYF. The chain combines TRBV6-1 with TRBJ2-3, with D possibly matching TRBD2 (6 bases). The CDR3 contains 15 residues. Trimming cost V 2 bases and J 0 bases, with 9 bases left between them. The germline gives CDR1 MNHNS, CDR2 SASEGT.

This sequence joins TRBV19 and TRBJ2-3, with 8 bases fitting TRBD2. V lost 2 bases, J lost 4 bases, and 2 bases stayed unmatched. CDR3 length: 14 amino acids. Germline V gene sequence: CDR1 LNHDA, CDR2 SQIVND (reference sequence). In DNA form, the CDR3 reads TGTGCCAGTAGTATACGGGAGGGACCAGATACGCAGTATTTT. Amino acids: CASSIREGPDTQYF. The entire variable domain, with the rest obtained from reference TRBV19 and TRBJ2-3, is as follows: DGGITQSPKYLFRKEGQNVTLSCEQNLNHDAMYWYRQDPGQGLRLIYYSQIVNDFQKGDIAEGYSVSREKKESFPLTVTSAQKNPTAFYLCASSIREGPDTQYFGPGTRLTVL.

This clonotype was detected only a few times. V gene TRBV7-9 combines with J gene TRBJ2-1; TRBD1 agrees at 8 bases. Germline V gives CDR1 SEHNR, CDR2 FQNEAQ (reference sequence). J lost 7 bases, V lost 1 base, and 3 bases had no gene match. CDR3 length equals 14 residues. The CDR3 DNA reads TGTGCCAGCAGCTTAGAGACAGGGGCGAATGAGCAGTTCTTC. Its translation is CASSLETGANEQFF.

This clonotype showed up just a few times. This sequence joins TRBV6-2 or TRBV6-3 and TRBJ2-7; D possibly corresponds to TRBD1 (5 bases). Trimming pared 7 bases from V and 3 bases from J, leaving 19 bases between. This CDR3 has 15 residues. From germline, CDR1 is MNHEY and CDR2 SVGEGT. CDR3 residues: CASTEGVALFYEQYF. CDR3 DNA: TGTGCCAGCACCGAAGGGGTCGCATTATTCTACGAGCAGTACTTC.

The chain is built from TRBV20-1 and TRBJ2-7; D unresolved. CDR1 is DFQATT, CDR2 SNEGSKA, per germline (reference sequence). V gave up 0 bases and J gave up 4 bases, with 4 bases separating them. The CDR3 runs 11 residues. The CDR3 DNA reads TGCAGTGCTAGAGACAATTACGAGCAGTACTTC. This gives the protein CSARDNYEQYF.

This clonotype was counted only a few times. The chain recombines TRBV20-1 with TRBJ2-5; 11 positions match TRBD2. Germline-derived CDR1 and CDR2 are DFQATT and SNEGSKA (reference sequence). With 5 bases clipped from V and 2 bases from J, the junction kept 7 bases outside the gene matches. CDR3 length: 15 residues. This CDR3 reads CSASGTSGRQETQYF. For the CDR3, the DNA is TGCAGTGCTTCCGGGACTAGCGGTCGGCAAGAGACCCAGTACTTC.

A single count supports this clonotype. The rearrangement links TRBV6-4 to TRBJ2-2, with D perhaps TRBD1 (6 bases). CDR3 length: 13 amino acids. The germline V gene encodes CDR1 MRHNA and CDR2 SNTAGT. In nucleotides, the CDR3 is TGTGCTACCAGACAGGAGTTGACCGGGGAGCTGTTTTTT. Protein: CATRQELTGELFF.

This chain uses TRBV28 with TRBJ2-7; the match to TRBD1 covers 7 bases. The junction had 6 bases not matched to a gene; V was cut back by 2 bases and J by 2 bases. Germline CDR1 reads MDHEN; CDR2 reads SYDVKM. The CDR3 consists of 15 residues. The DNA for the CDR3 is TGTGCCAGCAGTTTAAGTCGGGACAGAACCTACGAGCAGTACTTC. Translation: CASSLSRDRTYEQYF. The whole variable domain, filled in from reference TRBV28 and TRBJ2-7, reads DVKVTQSSRYLVKRTGEKVFLECVQDMDHENMFWYRQDPGLGLRLIYFSYDVKMKEKGDIPEGYSVSREKKERFSLILESASTNQTSMYLCASSLSRDRTYEQYFGPGTRLTVT.

The CDR3 sequence is CASRPPGEDTEAFF. Here the CDR3 DNA reads TGTGCCAGTCGCCCGCCAGGGGAGGACACTGAAGCTTTCTTT. The chain joins TRBV19 to TRBJ1-1, with D possibly TRBD1 on 6 matching bases. CDR3 length: 14 residues. Germline assignment: CDR1 LNHDA and CDR2 SQIVND (reference sequence). Between the trimmed V and J ends, which lost 8 bases and 3 bases, there was a span of 16 bases.

This clonotype was observed a handful of times. The chain has TRBV19 and TRBJ1-2; D uncertain. CDR1 and CDR2 from the germline V gene are LNHDA and SQIVND (reference sequence). The CDR3 extends over 12 amino acids. V lost 0 bases, J lost 6 bases, and 5 bases lay in between. The CDR3 DNA sequence: TGTGCCAGTAGTATAGACGGGGATGGCTACACCTTC. It specifies CASSIDGDGYTF.

This chain links TRBV4-1 with TRBJ1-6; a possible D gene is TRBD1 (5 bases). Trimming pared 1 base from V and 5 bases from J, leaving 6 bases between. The CDR3 has 14 residues. Germline assignment: CDR1 MGHRA and CDR2 YSYEKL. CDR3 residues: CASSQGQNNSPLHF. The CDR3 coding sequence is TGCGCCAGCAGCCAAGGACAGAATAATTCACCCCTCCACTTT.

The chain uses TRBV19 and TRBJ2-1, with TRBD2 identical over 12 bases. The CDR3 is 15 amino acids. CDR1 and CDR2 (germline): LNHDA, SQIVND (reference sequence). Trimming removed 7 bases from V and 3 bases from J; junction bases left unmatched: 4. CDR3 DNA sequence: TGTGCCAGTACCACGACTAGCGGGAGCTACAATGAGCAGTTCTTC. This gives the protein CASTTTSGSYNEQFF. Full variable domain (remainder filled in from reference TRBV19 and TRBJ2-1): DGGITQSPKYLFRKEGQNVTLSCEQNLNHDAMYWYRQDPGQGLRLIYYSQIVNDFQKGDIAEGYSVSREKKESFPLTVTSAQKNPTAFYLCASTTTSGSYNEQFFGPGTRLTVL.

The chain combines TRBV28 with TRBJ2-7; TRBD1 is a possible D gene (5 bases). Germline V gene lookup returns CDR1 MDHEN and CDR2 SYDVKM. The CDR3 is 13 amino acids. The V end lost 4 bases, the J end lost 3 bases, and 10 bases lay between the germline ends. For the CDR3, the DNA is TGTGCCAGCAGTTCGACAGCAATCTACGAGCAGTACTTC. This sequence encodes CASSSTAIYEQYF.

The CDR3 DNA is TGTGCCAGCAGCTTAGTTGGCAGCGCCTACGAGCAGTACTTC. This translates into CASSLVGSAYEQYF. The chain joins TRBV7-9 to TRBJ2-7; D gene unclear. The CDR3 extends over 14 amino acids. Germline CDR1 is SEHNR and CDR2 is FQNEAQ (reference sequence). V was trimmed by 1 base and J by 2 bases, leaving 9 bases between them.

J is TRBJ2-3 and V is TRBV19; possible D gene TRBD2, 6 bases. Germline-derived CDR1 and CDR2 are LNHDA and SQIVND (reference sequence). V lost 7 bases, J lost 0 bases, and 11 bases lay in between. The length of the CDR3 is 14 residues. The CDR3 region is CASKGLASTDTQYF. CDR3 in DNA: TGTGCCAGTAAGGGGCTAGCGAGCACAGATACGCAGTATTTT.